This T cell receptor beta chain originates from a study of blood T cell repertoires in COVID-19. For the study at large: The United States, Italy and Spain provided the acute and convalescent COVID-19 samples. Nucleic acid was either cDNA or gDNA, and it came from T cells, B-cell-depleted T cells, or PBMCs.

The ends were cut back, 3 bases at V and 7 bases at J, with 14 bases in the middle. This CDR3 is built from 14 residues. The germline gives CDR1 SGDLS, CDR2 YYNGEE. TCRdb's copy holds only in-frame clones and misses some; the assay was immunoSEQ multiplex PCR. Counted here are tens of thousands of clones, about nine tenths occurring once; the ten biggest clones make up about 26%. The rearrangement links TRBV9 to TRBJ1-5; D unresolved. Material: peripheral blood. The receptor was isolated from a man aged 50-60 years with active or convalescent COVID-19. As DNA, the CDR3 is TGTGCCAGCAGCGATAGGCCCGGAGGGCAGCCCCAGCATTTT. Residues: CASSDRPGGQPQHF.